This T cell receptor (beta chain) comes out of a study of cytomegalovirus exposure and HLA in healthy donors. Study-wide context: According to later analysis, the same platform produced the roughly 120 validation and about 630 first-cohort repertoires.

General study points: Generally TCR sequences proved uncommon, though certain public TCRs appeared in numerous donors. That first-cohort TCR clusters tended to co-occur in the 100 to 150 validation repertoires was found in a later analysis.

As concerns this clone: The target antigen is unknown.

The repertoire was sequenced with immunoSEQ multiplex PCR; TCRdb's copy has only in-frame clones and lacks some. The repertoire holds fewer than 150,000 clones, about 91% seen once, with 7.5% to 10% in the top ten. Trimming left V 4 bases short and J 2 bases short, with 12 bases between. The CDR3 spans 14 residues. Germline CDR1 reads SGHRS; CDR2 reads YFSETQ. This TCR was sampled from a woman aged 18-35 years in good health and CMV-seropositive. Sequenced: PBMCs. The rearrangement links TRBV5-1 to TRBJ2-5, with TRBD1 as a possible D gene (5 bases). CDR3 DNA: TGCGCCAGCAGCCCTACAGGCCCTCAAGAGACCCAGTACTTC. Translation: CASSPTGPQETQYF.